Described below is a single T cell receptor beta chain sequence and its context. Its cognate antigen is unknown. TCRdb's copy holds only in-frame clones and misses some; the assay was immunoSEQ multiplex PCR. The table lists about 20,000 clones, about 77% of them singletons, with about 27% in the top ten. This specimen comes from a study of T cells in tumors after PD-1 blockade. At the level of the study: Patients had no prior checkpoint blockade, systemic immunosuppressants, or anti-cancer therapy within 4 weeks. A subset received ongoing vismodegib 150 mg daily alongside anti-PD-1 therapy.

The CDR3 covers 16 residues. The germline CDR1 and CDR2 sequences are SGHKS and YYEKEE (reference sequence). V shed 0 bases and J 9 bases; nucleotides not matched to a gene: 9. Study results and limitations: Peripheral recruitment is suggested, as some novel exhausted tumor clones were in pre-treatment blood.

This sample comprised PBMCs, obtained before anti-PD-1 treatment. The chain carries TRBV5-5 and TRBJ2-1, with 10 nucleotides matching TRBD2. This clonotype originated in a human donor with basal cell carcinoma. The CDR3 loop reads CASSLGLAGARGEQFF. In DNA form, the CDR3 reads TGTGCCAGCAGCTTGGGGCTAGCGGGAGCGAGGGGTGAGCAGTTCTTC.